One sample yielded the 30 T cell receptor beta chains listed below, sequenced in a study of T cell repertoires in cytomegalovirus infection. TCRdb fed the reads into MiXCR, producing one record per CDR3 protein. This sample yields about 920,000 distinct CDR3 sequences, of which around 32% are seen a single time; over 12% belongs to the top ten. The antigens of these receptors remain unknown. The material was cultured CD8+ T cells from PBMCs, obtained from culture after CMV antigen stimulation. The origin of the receptors is a human donor in good health (CMV status not recorded). Some clones in this sample may be carry-over from other donors' samples.

The chain carries TRBV19 and TRBJ1-2; the D gene is possibly TRBD1 (5 bases). There are 14 residues in the CDR3. Trimming left V 1 base short and J 4 bases short, with 10 bases between. CDR1 is LNHDA, CDR2 SQIVND, per germline (reference sequence). For the CDR3, the DNA is TGTGCCAGTAGTATAGGGGGCACCAGCTATGGCTACACCTTC. As protein: CASSIGGTSYGYTF.

The chain carries TRBV20-1 and TRBJ1-4; D unresolved. Germline V gene lookup returns CDR1 DFQATT and CDR2 SNEGSKA (reference sequence). V was pared by 0 bases and J by 1 base, with 9 bases between. The CDR3 spans 15 residues. The CDR3, as DNA: TGCAGTGCTAGAGATATGGGAGGAACTAATGAAAAACTGTTTTTT. Its protein product is CSARDMGGTNEKLFF.

The rearrangement joins TRBV2 to TRBJ2-7; 8 positions match TRBD2. The CDR3 loop spans 14 amino acids. With V trimmed by 7 bases and J by 2 bases, 7 bases remained unmatched. CDR1 and CDR2 from the germline V gene are SNHLY and FYNNEI. The CDR3 sequence is CASNQRGPPYEQYF. CDR3 coding DNA: TGTGCCAGCAATCAGCGGGGGCCTCCCTACGAGCAGTACTTC.

This clonotype came up a few times. This chain links TRBV12-3 or TRBV12-4 with TRBJ2-1; D may correspond to TRBD1 or TRBD2 (5 bases each). V dropped 3 bases and J dropped 3 bases, with 21 bases sitting between them. The CDR3 covers 18 residues. The DNA of the CDR3 is TGTGCCAGCAGTTTCGTATATCGGGGCCTAGGAAACTACAATGAGCAGTTCTTC. The encoded protein is CASSFVYRGLGNYNEQFF.

The V call is TRBV7-9, the J call TRBJ1-1, with D possibly matching TRBD1 (6 bases). The CDR3 sequence is 17 residues long. Between the trimmed V and J ends, which lost 3 bases and 1 base, there was a span of 18 bases. Germline V gives CDR1 SEHNR, CDR2 FQNEAQ (reference sequence). CDR3 region: CASSFSHREGKNTEAFF. Written as DNA, the CDR3 is TGTGCCAGCAGCTTTTCCCACAGGGAGGGAAAGAACACTGAAGCTTTCTTT.

The sample holds a few counts of this clonotype. This chain uses TRBV27 with TRBJ2-1; 7 bases map to TRBD1. CDR3 length equals 13 residues. Germline CDR1 MNHEY, CDR2 SMNVEV (reference sequence). V gave up 6 bases and J gave up 8 bases; unmatched junction bases: 7. For the CDR3, the DNA is TGTGCCAGCAGCTCACAGGGGTACGATGAGCAGTTCTTC. It encodes CASSSQGYDEQFF.

This rearrangement joins TRBV4-1 to TRBJ2-2, with D perhaps matching TRBD2 (5 bases). V dropped 0 bases and J dropped 5 bases, with 13 bases sitting between them. Germline V gene lookup returns CDR1 MGHRA and CDR2 YSYEKL. This CDR3 contains 16 residues. The CDR3 nucleotides read TGCGCCAGCAGCCAAGATCCCCCAGGACTGACCGGGGAGCTGTTTTTT. As protein: CASSQDPPGLTGELFF.

This clonotype was recorded at least ten times. V is TRBV7-8 and J is TRBJ1-1; D is unresolved. Germline CDR1 SGHVS, CDR2 FQNEAQ. This CDR3 region has 15 residues. Between the trimmed V and J ends, which lost 3 bases and 4 bases, there was a span of 15 bases. The CDR3 sequence is CASSFWTASGTEAFF. Here the CDR3 DNA reads TGTGCCAGCAGCTTTTGGACCGCCTCGGGCACTGAAGCTTTCTTT.

The chain uses TRBV4-3 and TRBJ1-4; tentatively, D is TRBD1 (5 bases). Trimming shortened V by 0 bases and J by 8 bases, and 19 bases separated the two germline ends. Germline-derived CDR1 and CDR2 are LGHNA and YSLEER. The CDR3 sequence is 17 residues long. The CDR3 DNA reads as TGCGCCAGCAGCCAAGATGGGGGGGGATTGGGCACAGAAAAACTGTTTTTT. It is translated as CASSQDGGGLGTEKLFF.

This rearrangement joins TRBV28 to TRBJ1-5, with D possibly TRBD1 on 5 matching bases. This CDR3 region has 18 residues. V was shortened by 2 bases and J by 0 bases, with 17 bases between the two germline ends. CDR1 and CDR2 (germline): MDHEN, SYDVKM. The chain's CDR3 is CASSLLTVLLYSNQPQHF. The CDR3 bases are TGTGCCAGCAGTTTACTGACAGTCCTCCTCTATAGCAATCAGCCCCAGCATTTT. Full variable domain (remainder filled in from reference TRBV28 and TRBJ1-5): DVKVTQSSRYLVKRTGEKVFLECVQDMDHENMFWYRQDPGLGLRLIYFSYDVKMKEKGDIPEGYSVSREKKERFSLILESASTNQTSMYLCASSLLTVLLYSNQPQHFGDGTRLSIL.

This clonotype was seen more than once but under ten times. CDR3 region: CASNPPVTGFQPQHF. CDR3 coding DNA: TGTGCCAGCAATCCACCCGTGACAGGGTTTCAGCCCCAGCATTTT. The chain joins TRBV28 to TRBJ1-5; TRBD1 aligns across 7 bases. The germline V gene has CDR1 MDHEN and CDR2 SYDVKM. This CDR3 is 15 amino acids long. Trimming took 7 bases from V and 6 from J; bases not matched to a gene: 12.

This sequence joins TRBV11-2 and TRBJ2-7; TRBD1 aligns across 7 bases. The CDR3 contains 14 residues. CDR1 SGHAT and CDR2 FQNNGV come from the germline V gene. V lost 8 bases and J lost 0; bases outside the gene matches: 7. The CDR3 spells CASHSDRDSYEQYV. Written as DNA, the CDR3 is TGTGCCAGCCATTCAGACAGGGACTCCTACGAGCAGTACGTC.

This chain links TRBV7-6 with TRBJ2-7; 9 bases are shared with TRBD1. V dropped 1 base and J dropped 4; count of bases not matched to a gene: 8. CDR3 length: 16 residues. Germline V gives CDR1 SGHVS, CDR2 FNYEAQ. CDR3 in DNA: TGTGCCAGCAGCTTAGTACCGGGACAGGGAGGTTACGAGCAGTACTTC. Its protein product is CASSLVPGQGGYEQYF.

The rearrangement links TRBV28 to TRBJ1-5; 7 positions agree with TRBD1. The CDR3 is made up of 17 amino acids. The germline gives CDR1 MDHEN, CDR2 SYDVKM. V dropped 3 bases and J dropped 10; count of bases not matched to a gene: 18. CDR3 coding DNA: TGTGCCAGCAGTTTTCAGCGGGACAGCCTGCAATCAGTCCCCCAGCATTTT. Protein: CASSFQRDSLQSVPQHF.

This clonotype was detected once. V usage is TRBV5-1 and J usage is TRBJ1-4; possible D gene TRBD1, 5 bases. This CDR3 is built from 19 residues. V shed 0 bases and J shed 1 base, with 19 bases lying between them. Germline V gene lookup returns CDR1 SGHRS and CDR2 YFSETQ. CDR3 DNA: TGCGCCAGCAGCTTGGCTCTGCACCGGTGGGGCCAAACTAATGAAAAACTGTTTTTT. Translation: CASSLALHRWGQTNEKLFF.

Details on this clonotype: The junction does not match germline at one end; this may be a read error. The chain links TRBV11-1 to TRBJ2-3; TRBD2 is a possible D gene (6 bases). CDR3 length: 15 residues. The germline V gene has CDR1 SGHAT and CDR2 FQDESV (reference sequence). CDR3 DNA: TGTGTCAGCAACCCACTAGCCAGCAGCACAGATACGCAGTATTTT. Translating it yields CVSNPLASSTDTQYF.

This clonotype was seen a handful of times. This chain uses TRBV27 with TRBJ1-5, with a weak D call TRBD1 (6 bases). CDR1 is MNHEY and CDR2 is SMNVEV in the germline V gene (reference sequence). The V end lost 5 bases, the J end lost 4 bases, and 15 bases lay between the germline ends. This CDR3 is 15 amino acids long. DNA for the CDR3: TGTGCCAGCAGTCAGGGGAAGAGTAAAAATCAGCCCCAGCATTTT. This codes for CASSQGKSKNQPQHF.

There are a few counts of this clonotype. The genes are TRBV27 and TRBJ2-1; possibly TRBD1 for D (6 bases). CDR1 is MNHEY and CDR2 is SMNVEV in the germline V gene (reference sequence). V gave up 7 bases and J gave up 1 base, with 14 bases separating them. CDR3 size: 15 residues. CDR3 loop: CASNLQGESYNEQFF. The CDR3 DNA sequence: TGTGCCAGCAACCTACAGGGTGAGTCCTACAATGAGCAGTTCTTC.

V gene TRBV5-4 combines with J gene TRBJ1-2; 10 nucleotides line up with TRBD1. The length of the CDR3 is 15 residues. V shed 6 bases, J shed 1 base, and the junction held 6 bases outside the gene matches. Germline V gives CDR1 SGHNT, CDR2 YYREEE (reference sequence). The CDR3 bases are TGTGCCAGCACCCATCGGACAGGGGGTAACTATGGCTACACCTTC. Encoded protein: CASTHRTGGNYGYTF.

This sequence joins TRBV27 and TRBJ1-1; tentatively, D is TRBD1 (6 bases). Germline CDR1 MNHEY, CDR2 SMNVEV (reference sequence). The CDR3 has 15 residues. The ends were cut back, 10 bases at V and 0 bases at J, with 18 bases in the middle. In DNA form, the CDR3 reads TGTGCCACCCAGGGGAGCGATGGTTTGAACACTGAAGCTTTCTTT. Translating gives CATQGSDGLNTEAFF.

This clonotype was picked up a small number of times. The chain employs TRBV7-6 and TRBJ2-5; 7 positions agree with TRBD2. This CDR3 comprises 14 residues. Germline V gene sequence: CDR1 SGHVS, CDR2 FNYEAQ. J gave up 4 bases and V 8 bases, and 10 bases lay outside the gene matches. The CDR3 DNA follows: TGTGCCAGCGCCCTTACTAGCGCCAGAGAGACCCAGTACTTC. Its translation is CASALTSARETQYF. Full variable domain (remainder filled in from reference TRBV7-6 and TRBJ2-5): GAGVSQSPRYKVTKRGQDVALRCDPISGHVSLYWYRQALGQGPEFLTYFNYEAQQDKSGLPNDRFSAERPEGSISTLTIQRTEQRDSAMYRCASALTSARETQYFGPGTRLLVL.

The J gene is TRBJ2-7, the V gene TRBV3-1; D is perhaps TRBD1 (6 bases). Per germline, CDR1 LGHDT and CDR2 YNNKEL (reference sequence). Deletions cut 6 bases from V and 3 bases from J, with 12 bases between. This CDR3 comprises 13 residues. The CDR3 coding sequence is TGTGCCAGCAGAGGGGGATCCTACTACGAGCAGTACTTC. Its translation: CASRGGSYYEQYF.

As concerns this clonotype: A read error is possible here, since a much larger clone lies one base away. The chain carries TRBV19 and TRBJ1-4; the D is unclear. Germline V gene sequence: CDR1 LNHDA, CDR2 SQIVND (reference sequence). This CDR3 has 14 amino acids. CDR3 nucleotide sequence: TGTGCCAGTAGTTGGACGCCAACTAATGAAAAACAGTTTTTT. Amino acid sequence: CASSWTPTNEKQFF.

The chain couples TRBV6-1 to TRBJ1-1; TRBD1 might be the D (6 bases). Germline V CDR1 and CDR2: MNHNS, SASEGT. The CDR3 covers 14 residues. V was pared by 6 bases and J by 3 bases, with 14 bases between. The CDR3 loop is CASRPRTVYTEAFF. The DNA of the CDR3 is TGTGCCAGCAGGCCAAGGACAGTCTACACTGAAGCTTTCTTT.

This clonotype was picked up many times. The chain joins TRBV7-8 to TRBJ2-6; 9 bases fit TRBD1. The CDR3 spans 20 residues. Germline assignment: CDR1 SGHVS and CDR2 FQNEAQ. Trimming cost V 3 bases and J 0 bases; bases outside gene matches: 12. The DNA of the CDR3 is TGTGCCAGCAGCTTCCCGGACAGGGGATACCCGACCTCTGGGGCCAACGTCCTGACTTTC. It is translated as CASSFPDRGYPTSGANVLTF.

This clonotype came up once. A much larger clone lies one base from this, so it may be a read error. V is TRBV10-3 and J is TRBJ2-6, with 8 bases that match TRBD1. CDR1 and CDR2 from the germline V gene are ENHRY and SYGVKD. This CDR3 spans 17 amino acids. This chain's CDR3 is CVSTGQGILPGANVLTF. For the CDR3, the DNA is TGTGTCAGTACCGGACAGGGAATTCTTCCTGGGGCCAACGTCCTGACTTTC.

This clonotype has more than one count but fewer than ten. The chain is built from TRBV7-9 and TRBJ2-7; D might be TRBD1 (5 bases). CDR3 length equals 17 residues. Germline CDR1 and CDR2: SEHNR and FQNEAQ (reference sequence). The germline V and J ends were trimmed by 1 base and 0 bases, with 16 bases remaining between them. As DNA, the CDR3 is TGTGCCAGCAGCTTAGGGACATTGGGTAAAGGCTCCTACGAGCAGTACTTC. Its translation: CASSLGTLGKGSYEQYF.

The genes are TRBV2 and TRBJ1-5; no reliable D call. Germline values: CDR1 SNHLY, CDR2 FYNNEI. This CDR3 region has 16 residues. Trimming cost V 7 bases and J 4 bases, with 20 bases left between them. The CDR3 protein is CASNPLSAYGNQPQHF. The CDR3 DNA reads TGTGCCAGCAACCCCCTGTCCGCCTATGGTAATCAGCCCCAGCATTTT.

This sequence joins TRBV5-4 and TRBJ2-5, with 9 positions matching TRBD1. Germline V gene data show CDR1 as SGHNT and CDR2 as YYREEE (reference sequence). The CDR3 length is 14 residues. Trimming removed 4 bases from V and 3 bases from J; junction bases left unmatched: 4. In DNA, the CDR3 is TGTGCCAGCAGCGGGGACAGGGCCGAAGAGACCCAGTACTTC. It yields the protein CASSGDRAEETQYF.

This clonotype was seen a handful of times. The V and J genes are TRBV20-1 and TRBJ1-2; D gene ambiguous. The ends were cut back, 7 bases at V and 1 base at J, with 7 bases in the middle. Germline V gene lookup returns CDR1 DFQATT and CDR2 SNEGSKA (reference sequence). The CDR3 covers 11 residues. CDR3 loop: CSEADNYGYTF. The CDR3 DNA is TGCAGTGAGGCTGATAACTATGGCTACACCTTC.